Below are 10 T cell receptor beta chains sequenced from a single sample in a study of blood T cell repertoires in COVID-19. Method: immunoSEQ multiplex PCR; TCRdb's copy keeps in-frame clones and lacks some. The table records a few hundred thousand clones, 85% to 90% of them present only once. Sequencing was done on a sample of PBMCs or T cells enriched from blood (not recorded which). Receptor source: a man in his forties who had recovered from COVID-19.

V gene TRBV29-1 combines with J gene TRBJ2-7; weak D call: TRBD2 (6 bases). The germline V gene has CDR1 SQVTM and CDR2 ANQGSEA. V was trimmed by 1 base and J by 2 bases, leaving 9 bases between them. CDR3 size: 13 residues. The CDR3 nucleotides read TGCAGCGTTGAAGGCGGGGAACCCTACGAGCAGTACTTC. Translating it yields CSVEGGEPYEQYF.

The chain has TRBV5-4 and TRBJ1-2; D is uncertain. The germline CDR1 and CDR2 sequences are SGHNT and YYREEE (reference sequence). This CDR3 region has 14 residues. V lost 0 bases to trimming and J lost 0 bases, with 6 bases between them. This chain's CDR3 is CASSLEQTNYGYTF. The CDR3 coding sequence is TGTGCCAGCAGCTTGGAACAGACTAACTATGGCTACACCTTC.

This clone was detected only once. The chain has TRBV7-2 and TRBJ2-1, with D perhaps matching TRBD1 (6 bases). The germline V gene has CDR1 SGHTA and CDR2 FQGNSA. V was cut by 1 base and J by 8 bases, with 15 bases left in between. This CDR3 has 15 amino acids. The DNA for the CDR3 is TGTGCCAGCAGCTTAGGCTTTTACAGGGTGGATGAGCAGTTCTTC. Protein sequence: CASSLGFYRVDEQFF.

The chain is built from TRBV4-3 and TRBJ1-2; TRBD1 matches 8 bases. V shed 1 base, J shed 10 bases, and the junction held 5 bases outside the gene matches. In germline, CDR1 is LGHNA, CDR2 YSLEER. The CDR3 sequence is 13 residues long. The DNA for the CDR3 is TGCGCCAGCAGCCAAGGCGGACAGGGCCCCTACACCTTC. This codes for CASSQGGQGPYTF.

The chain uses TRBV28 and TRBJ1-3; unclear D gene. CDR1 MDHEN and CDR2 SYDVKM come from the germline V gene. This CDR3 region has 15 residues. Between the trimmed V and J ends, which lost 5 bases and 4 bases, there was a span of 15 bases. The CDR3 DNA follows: TGTGCCAGCAGTACCCCGGCGGGTGGCGGAAACACCATATATTTT. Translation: CASSTPAGGGNTIYF.

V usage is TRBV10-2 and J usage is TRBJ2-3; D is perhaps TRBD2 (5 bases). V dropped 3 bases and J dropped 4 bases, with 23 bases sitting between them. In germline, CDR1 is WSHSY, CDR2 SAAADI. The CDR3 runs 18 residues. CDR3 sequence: CASSDPSLVGLRADTQYF. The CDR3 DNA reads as TGCGCCAGCAGTGACCCATCTCTTGTCGGACTGAGGGCAGATACGCAGTATTTT.

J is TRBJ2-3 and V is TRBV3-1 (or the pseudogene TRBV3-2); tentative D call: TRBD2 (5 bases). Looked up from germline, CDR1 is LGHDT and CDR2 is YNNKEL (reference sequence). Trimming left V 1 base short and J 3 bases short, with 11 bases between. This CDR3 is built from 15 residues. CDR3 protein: CASSQVGGGTDTQYF. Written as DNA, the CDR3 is TGTGCCAGCAGCCAAGTTGGAGGTGGAACAGATACGCAGTATTTT.

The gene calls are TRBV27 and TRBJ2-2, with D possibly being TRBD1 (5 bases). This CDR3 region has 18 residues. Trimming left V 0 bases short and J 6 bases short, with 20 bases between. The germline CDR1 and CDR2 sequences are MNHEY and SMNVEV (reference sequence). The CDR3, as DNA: TGTGCCAGCAGTTTATCCCCACCTCTGGCAGGGTGGGCCGGGGAGCTGTTTTTT. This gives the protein CASSLSPPLAGWAGELFF.

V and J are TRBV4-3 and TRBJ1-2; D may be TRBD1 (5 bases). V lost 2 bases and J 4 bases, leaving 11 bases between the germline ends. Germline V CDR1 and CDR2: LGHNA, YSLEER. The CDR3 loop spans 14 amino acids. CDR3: CASSQMRGIYGYTF. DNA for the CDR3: TGCGCCAGCAGCCAAATGCGGGGCATCTATGGCTACACCTTC.

Here the CDR3 reads CASGPCGQAASDEQYF. The DNA of the CDR3 is TGTGCTAGTGGTCCGTGTGGACAGGCGGCGAGCGACGAGCAGTACTTC. The rearrangement uses TRBV12-5 and TRBJ2-7, with 7 nucleotides matching TRBD1. This CDR3 is 16 amino acids long. The germline CDR1 and CDR2 sequences are LGHNT and FRNRAP. The ends lost 5 bases at V and 5 bases at J; junction bases unmatched: 15.